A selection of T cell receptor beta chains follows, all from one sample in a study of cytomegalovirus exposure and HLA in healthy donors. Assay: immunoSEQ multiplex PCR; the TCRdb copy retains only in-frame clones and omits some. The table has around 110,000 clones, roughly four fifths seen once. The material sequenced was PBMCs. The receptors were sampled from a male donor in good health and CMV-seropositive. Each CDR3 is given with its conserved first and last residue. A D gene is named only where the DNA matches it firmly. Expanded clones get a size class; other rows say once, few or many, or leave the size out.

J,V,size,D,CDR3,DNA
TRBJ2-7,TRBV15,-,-,CATSKHRGSYEQYF,TGTGCCACCAGCAAACATCGGGGTTCCTACGAGCAGTACTTC
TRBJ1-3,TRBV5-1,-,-,CASSPSGAGNTIYF,TGCGCCAGCAGCCCCTCCGGTGCAGGAAACACCATATATTTT
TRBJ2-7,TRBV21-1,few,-,CASSSKATANPMSGGYEQYF,TGTGCCAGCAGCAGCAAAGCGACGGCGAACCCCATGTCCGGGGGCTACGAGCAGTACTTC
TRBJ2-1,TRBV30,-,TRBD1,CAWSVWLGTAEQFF,TGTGCCTGGAGTGTATGGCTCGGGACAGCGGAGCAGTTCTTC
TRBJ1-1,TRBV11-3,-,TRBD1,CASSRDSSTEAFF,TGTGCCAGCAGCCGGGACAGCAGCACTGAAGCTTTCTTT
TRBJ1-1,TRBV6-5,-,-,CASSRPLQNTEAFF,TGTGCCAGCAGTCGCCCACTACAGAACACTGAAGCTTTCTTT
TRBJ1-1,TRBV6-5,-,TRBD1,CASSYSGQSTEAFF,TGTGCCAGCAGTTACTCGGGACAGTCCACTGAAGCTTTCTTT
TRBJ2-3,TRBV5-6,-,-,CASSSLGADTQYF,TGTGCCAGCAGCTCGCTAGGGGCAGATACGCAGTATTTT
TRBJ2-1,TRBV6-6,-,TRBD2,CASNPLAGSGNEQFF,TGTGCCAGCAACCCGCTAGCGGGGAGTGGGAATGAGCAGTTCTTC
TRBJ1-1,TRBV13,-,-,CASRTRTNQNTEAFF,TGTGCCAGCAGGACACGGACAAACCAGAACACTGAAGCTTTCTTT
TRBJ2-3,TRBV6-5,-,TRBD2,CASATSGKVDTQYF,TGTGCCAGCGCGACTAGCGGGAAAGTGGATACGCAGTATTTT
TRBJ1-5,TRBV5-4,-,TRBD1,CASSFQGAYQPQHF,TGTGCCAGCAGCTTCCAGGGGGCCTATCAGCCCCAGCATTTT
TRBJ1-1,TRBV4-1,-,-,CASSQGETFTEAFF,TGCGCCAGCAGCCAAGGGGAGACTTTCACTGAAGCTTTCTTT
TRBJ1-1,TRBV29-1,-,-,CSVPVWEASDTEAFF,TGCAGCGTCCCCGTGTGGGAGGCGTCTGATACTGAAGCTTTCTTT
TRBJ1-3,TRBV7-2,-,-,CASSLRGERRGNTIYF,TGTGCCAGCAGCCTACGGGGAGAACGTAGAGGAAACACCATATATTTT
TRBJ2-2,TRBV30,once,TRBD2,CAQYEGGAVGELFF,TGTGCCCAATACGAGGGAGGGGCGGTCGGGGAGCTGTTTTTT
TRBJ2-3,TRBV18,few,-,CASSGLKGGTDTQYF,TGTGCCAGCTCTGGATTAAAAGGGGGCACAGATACGCAGTATTTT
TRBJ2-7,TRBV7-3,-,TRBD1,CASSLTPGLQGDEQYF,TGTGCCAGCAGCTTAACCCCTGGACTACAGGGGGACGAGCAGTACTTC
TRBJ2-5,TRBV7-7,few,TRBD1,CASSLDRGLETQYF,TGTGCTAGCAGTTTGGACAGGGGGTTAGAGACCCAGTACTTC
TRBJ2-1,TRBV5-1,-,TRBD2,CASSPGTSGYNEQFF,TGCGCCAGCAGCCCGGGGACTAGCGGGTACAATGAGCAGTTCTTC
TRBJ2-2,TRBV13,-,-,CASSLKRLNTGELFF,TGTGCCAGCAGCTTAAAGCGGTTGAACACCGGGGAGCTGTTTTTT
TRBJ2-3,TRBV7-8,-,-,CASSGRETDTQYF,TGTGCCAGCAGCGGGAGAGAGACAGATACGCAGTATTTT
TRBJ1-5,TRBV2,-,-,CASSEAGGLGNQPQHF,TGTGCCAGCAGTGAAGCGGGGGGACTGGGGAATCAGCCCCAGCATTTT
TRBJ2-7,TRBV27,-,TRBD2,CASRALAGPNYEQYF,TGTGCCAGCAGGGCGTTAGCGGGGCCCAATTACGAGCAGTACTTC
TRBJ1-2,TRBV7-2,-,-,CASSPMANYGYTF,TGTGCCAGCAGCCCTATGGCTAACTATGGCTACACCTTC
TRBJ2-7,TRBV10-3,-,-,CAIMGGSYEQYF,TGTGCCATCATGGGGGGCTCCTACGAGCAGTACTTC
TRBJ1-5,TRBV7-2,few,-,CASSLGIRIHQPQNF,TGTGCCAGCAGCTTAGGGATCAGGATCCATCAGCCCCAGAATTTT
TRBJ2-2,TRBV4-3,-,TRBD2,CASSQDPPSGNTGELFF,TGCGCCAGCAGCCAAGATCCCCCTAGCGGAAACACCGGGGAGCTGTTTTTT
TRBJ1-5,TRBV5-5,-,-,CASTRGVDNNQPQHF,TGTGCCAGCACCCGGGGGGTTGACAACAATCAGCCCCAGCATTTT
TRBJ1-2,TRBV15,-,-,CATSRGVQAGANYGYTF,TGTGCCACCAGCAGGGGTGTACAGGCCGGCGCAAACTATGGCTACACCTTC
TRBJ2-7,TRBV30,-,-,CARGDGGFYEQYF,TGTGCCAGAGGGGACGGGGGTTTCTACGAGCAGTACTTC